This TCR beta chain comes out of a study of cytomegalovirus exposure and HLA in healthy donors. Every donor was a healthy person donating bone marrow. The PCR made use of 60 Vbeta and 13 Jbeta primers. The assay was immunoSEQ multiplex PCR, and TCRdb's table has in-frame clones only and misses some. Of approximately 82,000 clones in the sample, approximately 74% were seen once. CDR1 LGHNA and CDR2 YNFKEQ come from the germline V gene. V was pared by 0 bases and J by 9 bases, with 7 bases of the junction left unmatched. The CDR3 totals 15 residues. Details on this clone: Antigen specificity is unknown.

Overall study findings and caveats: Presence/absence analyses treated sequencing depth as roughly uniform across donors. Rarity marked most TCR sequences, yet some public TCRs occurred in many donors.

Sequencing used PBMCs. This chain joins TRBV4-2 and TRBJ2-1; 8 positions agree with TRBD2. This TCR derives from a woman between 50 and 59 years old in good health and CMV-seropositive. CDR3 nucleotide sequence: TGTGCCAGCAGCCAAGATACAGCGGGAGAAGGTGAGCAGTTCTTC. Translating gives CASSQDTAGEGEQFF.